This T cell receptor (beta chain) was recorded in a study of T cell responses to AZD1222 COVID-19 vaccine. Overall study findings and caveats: Donors were chiefly white British, with a greater number of females, and clonal diversity was perhaps underestimated.

TCRdb's copy holds only in-frame clones and misses some; the assay was immunoSEQ multiplex PCR. The sample comprises 90,000 to 140,000 clones, roughly 89% of which are singletons, and 35% to 55% rests with the top ten. Comments on this clone: As yet, its antigen is unknown.

V was pared by 4 bases and J by 4 bases, with 19 bases between. There are 16 residues in the CDR3. CDR1 MGHRA and CDR2 YSYEKL come from the germline V gene. This sample comprised peripheral blood, obtained 28 days after the second AZD1222 dose. The rearrangement uses TRBV4-1 and TRBJ1-1, with D hard to call. This receptor was identified in an adult who received the AZD1222 COVID-19 vaccine. CDR3 nucleotides: TGCGCCAGCAGCCCAGTATCGAGCATGAGAGGCACTGAAGCTTTCTTT. This sequence encodes CASSPVSSMRGTEAFF.